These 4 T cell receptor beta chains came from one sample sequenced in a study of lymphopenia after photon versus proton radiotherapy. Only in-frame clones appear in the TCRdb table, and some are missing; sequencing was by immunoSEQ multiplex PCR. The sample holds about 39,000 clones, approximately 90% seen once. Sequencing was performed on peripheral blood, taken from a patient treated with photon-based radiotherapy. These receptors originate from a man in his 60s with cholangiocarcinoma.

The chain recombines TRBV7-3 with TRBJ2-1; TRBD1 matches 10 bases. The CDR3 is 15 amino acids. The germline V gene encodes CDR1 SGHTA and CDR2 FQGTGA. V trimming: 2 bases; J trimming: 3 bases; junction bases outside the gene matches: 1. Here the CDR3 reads CASSLGTGVYNEQFF. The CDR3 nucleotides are TGTGCCAGCAGCTTAGGGACAGGGGTCTACAATGAGCAGTTCTTC. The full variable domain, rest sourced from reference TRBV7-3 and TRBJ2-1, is GAGVSQTPSNKVTEKGKYVELRCDPISGHTALYWYRQSLGQGPEFLIYFQGTGAADDSGLPNDRFFAVRPEGSVSTLKIQRTERGDSAVYLCASSLGTGVYNEQFFGPGTRLTVL.

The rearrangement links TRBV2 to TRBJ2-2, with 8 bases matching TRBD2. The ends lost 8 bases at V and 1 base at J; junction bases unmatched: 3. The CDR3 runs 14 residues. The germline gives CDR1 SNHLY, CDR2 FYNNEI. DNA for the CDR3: TGTGCCAGCTCGGGACTAGAGAACACCGGGGAGCTGTTTTTT. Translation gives CASSGLENTGELFF.

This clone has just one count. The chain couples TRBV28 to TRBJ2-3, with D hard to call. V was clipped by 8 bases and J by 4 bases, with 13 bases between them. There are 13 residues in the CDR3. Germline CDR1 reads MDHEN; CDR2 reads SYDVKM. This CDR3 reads CASYSGPPDTQYF. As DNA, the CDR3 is TGTGCCAGCTACTCGGGTCCCCCAGATACGCAGTATTTT.

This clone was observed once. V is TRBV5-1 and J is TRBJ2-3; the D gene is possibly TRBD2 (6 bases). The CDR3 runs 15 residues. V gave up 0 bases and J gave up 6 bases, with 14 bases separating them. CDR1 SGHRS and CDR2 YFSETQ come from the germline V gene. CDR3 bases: TGCGCCAGCAGCTTGGCGGGGGTCCGTTCCGATACGCAGTATTTT. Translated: CASSLAGVRSDTQYF.